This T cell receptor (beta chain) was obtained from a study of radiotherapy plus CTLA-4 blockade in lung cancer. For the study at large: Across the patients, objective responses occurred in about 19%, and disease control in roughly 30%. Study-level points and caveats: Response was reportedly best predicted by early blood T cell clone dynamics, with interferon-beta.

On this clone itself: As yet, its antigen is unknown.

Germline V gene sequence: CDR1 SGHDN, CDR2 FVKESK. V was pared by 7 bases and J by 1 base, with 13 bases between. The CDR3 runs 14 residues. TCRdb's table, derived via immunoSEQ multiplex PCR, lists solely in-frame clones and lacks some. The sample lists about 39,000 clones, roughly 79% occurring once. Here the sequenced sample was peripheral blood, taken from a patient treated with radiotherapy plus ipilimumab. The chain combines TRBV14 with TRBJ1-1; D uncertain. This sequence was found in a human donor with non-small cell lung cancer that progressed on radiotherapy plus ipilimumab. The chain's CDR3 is CASMELPGNTEAFF. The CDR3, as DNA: TGTGCCAGCATGGAGCTCCCCGGGAACACTGAAGCTTTCTTT.